This record covers a single T cell receptor beta chain. It has no known antigen specificity. No qualities accompany the bases; no much larger clone lies one base away. Each collaborating institution followed its own protocols to collect whole blood in K2EDTA tubes. For TCRbeta analysis, collaborators shipped samples in one of three forms: frozen whole blood, isolated PBMCs, or DNA extracted from either of those sample types. From the cysteine through the phenylalanine, the CDR3 covers 18 amino acids. The kept DNA is CDR3 alone, 54 bases in frame from the first base. Compared with germline, V lacks 4 bases and J lacks 6 bases; bases without a gene match: 16. CDR1 and CDR2 were assigned from the germline V gene as SGHRS and YFSETQ. This sample is part of a study of blood T cell repertoires in COVID-19 (dated by TCRdb to about 2020). About the investigation overall: Collaborator samples came from the United States, Italy and Spain and covered acute and convalescent phases of COVID-19. The prospective study material was composed of cDNA or gDNA derived from T cells, B-cell-depleted T cells, or PBMCs. Deeply sampled blood TCRbeta repertoires from subjects exposed to, actively infected with, or recovered from COVID-19 were included in the dataset. The repertoires were made available in a free public database intended to serve as a resource for research on the immune response to SARS-CoV-2. Samples came from the ongoing ImmuneRACE study (first 160 participants) plus 1,254 subjects from 6 global collaborators. Nearly every sample came with metadata listing a de-identified subject ID, COVID-19 status, age in years and sex. Where available, HLA class I and class II types were taken from metadata supplied by the sample provider and were not determined by assay-based typing.

TCRbeta CDR3 regions were amplified from genomic DNA by means of the immunoSEQ Assay, a bias-controlled multiplex PCR. The study's own analysis went as follows. Within the assay, amplification of reference gene primers was used to estimate how many nucleated cells each sample contained. To quantify the absolute abundance of each unique TCRbeta CDR3 rearrangement, sequence reads were collapsed and filtered. For each sample, productive Simpson clonality was calculated as the square root of Simpson's diversity index over productive rearrangements. Sourced from immuneACCESS, this table was stored by TCRdb with only in-frame sequences that have V and J called. A share of the clones is absent; for the studies checked, an unresolved V gene accounts for under half, and the remainder has no known explanation. V and J calls and clone size are those listed in that table; D and trimming were worked out from the DNA. The sample table lists over 85,000 clones, less than 95% of them with a count of one. The ten largest clones take up about 2.5% of the sample.

What the research found in general, with its limitations: The amount of clinical and demographic metadata varied by source and participant and was provided uncurated.

Input material: peripheral blood. This sequence uses TRBV5-1 and TRBJ2-3; TRBD1 aligns with 11 central bases. The sequence was obtained from a human donor with active COVID-19. The donor label of this sample is uncertain. In nucleotides, the sequence is TGCGCCAGCAGCCTGGGAGGTGTTCGGACAGGGGGCAGGGATACGCAGTATTTT. This sequence encodes CASSLGGVRTGGRDTQYF.